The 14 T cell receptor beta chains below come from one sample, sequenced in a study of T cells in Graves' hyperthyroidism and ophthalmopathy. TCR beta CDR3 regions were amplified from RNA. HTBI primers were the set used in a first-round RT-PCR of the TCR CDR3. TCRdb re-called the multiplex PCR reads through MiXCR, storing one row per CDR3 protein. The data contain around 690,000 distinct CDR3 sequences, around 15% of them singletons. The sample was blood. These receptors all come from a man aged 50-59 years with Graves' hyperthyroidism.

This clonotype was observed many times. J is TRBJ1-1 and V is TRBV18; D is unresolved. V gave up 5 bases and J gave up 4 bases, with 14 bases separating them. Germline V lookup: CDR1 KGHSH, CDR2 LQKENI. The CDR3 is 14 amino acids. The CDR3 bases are TGTGCCAGCTCATTTTCGTCGACAAGCACTGAAGCTTTCTTT. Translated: CASSFSSTSTEAFF.

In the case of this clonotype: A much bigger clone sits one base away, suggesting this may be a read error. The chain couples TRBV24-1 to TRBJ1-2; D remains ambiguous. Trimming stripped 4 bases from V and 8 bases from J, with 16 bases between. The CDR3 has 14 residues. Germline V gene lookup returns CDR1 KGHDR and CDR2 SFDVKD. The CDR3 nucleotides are TGTGCCACCAGTGACCTGATAGGAGGCGACGGCTACACCTTC. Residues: CATSDLIGGDGYTF.

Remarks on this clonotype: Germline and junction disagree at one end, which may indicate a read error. Written as DNA, the CDR3 is TGTGCCATTCGGAGCGGGGATCTGTTTTTT. Translating it yields CAIRSGDLFF. The gene calls are TRBV10-3 and TRBJ2-2; 7 bases agree with TRBD2. Germline V gene lookup returns CDR1 ENHRY and CDR2 SYGVKD. This CDR3 is built from 10 residues.

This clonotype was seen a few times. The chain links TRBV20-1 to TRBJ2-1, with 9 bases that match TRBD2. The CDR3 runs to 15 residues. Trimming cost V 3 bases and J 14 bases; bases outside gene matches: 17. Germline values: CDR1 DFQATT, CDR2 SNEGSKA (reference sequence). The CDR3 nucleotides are TGCAGTGCTAGGGACCTCGGGCGGGAGGGATTTGGTGAGTTCTTC. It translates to CSARDLGREGFGEFF.

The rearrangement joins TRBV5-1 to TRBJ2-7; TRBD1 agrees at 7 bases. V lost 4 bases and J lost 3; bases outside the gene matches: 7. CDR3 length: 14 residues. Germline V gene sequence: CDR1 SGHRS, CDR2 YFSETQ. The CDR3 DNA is TGCGCCAGCAGCACCGGGACAGTAGGCTACGAGCAGTACTTC. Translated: CASSTGTVGYEQYF.

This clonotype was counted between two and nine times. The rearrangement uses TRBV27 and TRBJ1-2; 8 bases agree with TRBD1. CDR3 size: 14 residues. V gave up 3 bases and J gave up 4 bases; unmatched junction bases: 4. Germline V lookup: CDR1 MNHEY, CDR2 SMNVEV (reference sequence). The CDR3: CASSFIDRGYGYTF. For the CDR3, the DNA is TGTGCCAGCAGTTTTATTGACAGGGGCTATGGCTACACCTTC.

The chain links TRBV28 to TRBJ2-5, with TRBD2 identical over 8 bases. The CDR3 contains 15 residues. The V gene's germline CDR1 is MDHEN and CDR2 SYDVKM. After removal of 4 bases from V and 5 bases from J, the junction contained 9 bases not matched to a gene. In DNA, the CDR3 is TGTGCCAGCAGTTCCTCCGGGACTAGTCGGGAGACCCAGTACTTC. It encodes CASSSSGTSRETQYF.

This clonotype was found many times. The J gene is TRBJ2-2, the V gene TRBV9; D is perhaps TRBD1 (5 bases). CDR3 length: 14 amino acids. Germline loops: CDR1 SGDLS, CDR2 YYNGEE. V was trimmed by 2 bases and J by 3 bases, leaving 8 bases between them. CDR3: CASSVDSYTGELFF. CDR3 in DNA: TGTGCCAGCAGCGTCGACAGCTACACCGGGGAGCTGTTTTTT.

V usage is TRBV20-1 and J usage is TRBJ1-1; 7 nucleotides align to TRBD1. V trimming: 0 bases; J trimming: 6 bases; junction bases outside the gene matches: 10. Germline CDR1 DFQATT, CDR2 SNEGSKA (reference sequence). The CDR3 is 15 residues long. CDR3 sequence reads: CSARDRGRGVPEAFF. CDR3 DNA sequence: TGCAGTGCTAGAGATAGGGGCAGGGGGGTCCCTGAAGCTTTCTTT.

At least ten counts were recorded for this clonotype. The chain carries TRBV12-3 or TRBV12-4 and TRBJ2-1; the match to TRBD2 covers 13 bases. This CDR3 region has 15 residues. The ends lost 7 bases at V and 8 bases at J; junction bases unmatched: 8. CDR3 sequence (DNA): TGTGCCAGCATCTTGGGACTAGCGGGATGGGATGAGCAGTTCTTC. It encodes CASILGLAGWDEQFF.

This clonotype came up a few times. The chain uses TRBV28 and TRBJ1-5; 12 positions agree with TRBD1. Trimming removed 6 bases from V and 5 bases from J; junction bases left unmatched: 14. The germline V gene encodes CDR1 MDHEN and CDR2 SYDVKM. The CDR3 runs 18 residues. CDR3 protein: CASSHNRDRGLRDQPQHF. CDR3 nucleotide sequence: TGTGCCAGCAGCCACAACCGGGACAGGGGGCTGAGGGATCAGCCCCAGCATTTT.

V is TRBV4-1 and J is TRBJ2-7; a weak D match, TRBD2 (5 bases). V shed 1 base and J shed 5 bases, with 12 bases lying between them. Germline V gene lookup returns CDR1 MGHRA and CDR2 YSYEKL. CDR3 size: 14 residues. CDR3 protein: CASSQGTGKDEQYF. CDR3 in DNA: TGCGCCAGCAGCCAAGGGACGGGAAAAGACGAGCAGTACTTC.

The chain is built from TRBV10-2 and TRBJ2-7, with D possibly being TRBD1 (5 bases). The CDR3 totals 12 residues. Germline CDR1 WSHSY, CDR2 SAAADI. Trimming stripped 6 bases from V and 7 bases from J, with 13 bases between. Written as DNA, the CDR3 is TGCGCCAGCAGAGTCAGGGCCGGGGAGCAGTACTTC. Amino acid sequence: CASRVRAGEQYF.

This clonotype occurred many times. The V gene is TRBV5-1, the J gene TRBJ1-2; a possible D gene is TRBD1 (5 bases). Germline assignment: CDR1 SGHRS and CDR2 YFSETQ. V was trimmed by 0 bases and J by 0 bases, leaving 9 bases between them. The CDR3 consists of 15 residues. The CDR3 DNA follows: TGCGCCAGCAGCTTGGATCTGGGGGCTAACTATGGCTACACCTTC. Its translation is CASSLDLGANYGYTF.